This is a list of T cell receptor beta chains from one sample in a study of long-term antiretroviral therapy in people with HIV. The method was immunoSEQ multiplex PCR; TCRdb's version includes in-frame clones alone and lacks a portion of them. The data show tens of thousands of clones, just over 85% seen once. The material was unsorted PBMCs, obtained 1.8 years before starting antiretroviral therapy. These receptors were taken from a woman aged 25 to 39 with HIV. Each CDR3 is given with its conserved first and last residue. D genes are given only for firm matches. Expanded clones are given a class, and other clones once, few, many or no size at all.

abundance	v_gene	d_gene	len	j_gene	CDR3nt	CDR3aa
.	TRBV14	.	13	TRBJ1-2	TGTGCCAGCAGCCAACGGGTACCCTATGGCTACACCTTC	CASSQRVPYGYTF
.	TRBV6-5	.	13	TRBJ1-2	TGTGCCAGCAGTTTCGGACAGTTCTATGGCTACACCTTC	CASSFGQFYGYTF
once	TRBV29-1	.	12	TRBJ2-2	TGCAGCGTTGAAGTCTGGGGGGGGGAGCTGTTTTTT	CSVEVWGGELFF
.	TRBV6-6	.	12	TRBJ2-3	TGTGCCAGCAGTTCTAGCACAGATACGCAGTATTTT	CASSSSTDTQYF
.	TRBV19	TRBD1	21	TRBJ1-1	TGTGCCAGTAGTATACCTGGACAGGCGACAACTTATACCCTCTTAAAGACTGAAGCTTTCTTT	CASSIPGQATTYTLLKTEAFF
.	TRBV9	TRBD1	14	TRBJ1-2	TGTGCCAGCAGCCCCGAAGGGGGCGTAAAGGGCTACACCTTC	CASSPEGGVKGYTF
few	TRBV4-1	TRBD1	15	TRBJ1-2	TGCGCCAGCAGCCCAGGACAGGGACAACGCGGGGGCTACACCTTC	CASSPGQGQRGGYTF
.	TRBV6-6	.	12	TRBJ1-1	TGTGCCAGCAGTTATACAGCCAATGAAGCTTTCTTT	CASSYTANEAFF
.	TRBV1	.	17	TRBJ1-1	TGCACCAGCAGCCAAGATCTCGTTCCAGGGTTGGCCACTGAAGCTTTCTTT	CTSSQDLVPGLATEAFF
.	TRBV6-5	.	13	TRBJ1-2	TGTGCCAGCAGTAATTCCGGTGGGGGGGGCTACACCTTC	CASSNSGGGGYTF
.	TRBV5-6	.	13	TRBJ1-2	TGTGCCAGCAGCCCGGCGACGGCGGGTGGCTACACCTTC	CASSPATAGGYTF
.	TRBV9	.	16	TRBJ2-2	TGTGCCAGCAGCGTAGGTGGGACCTCGAAGGCCGGGGAGCTGTTTTTT	CASSVGGTSKAGELFF
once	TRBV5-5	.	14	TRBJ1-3	TGTGCCAGCAGCTTGTGGCAGTCTGGAAACACCATATATTTT	CASSLWQSGNTIYF
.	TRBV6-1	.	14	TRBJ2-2	TGTGCCAGCAGGGCTGAGCGGAACACCGGGGAGCTGTTTTTT	CASRAERNTGELFF
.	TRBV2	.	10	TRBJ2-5	TGTGCCAGCAGTGGAAAGACCCAGTACTTC	CASSGKTQYF
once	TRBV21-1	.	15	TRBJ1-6	TGTGCCGGCCCCGTGGACAGGGTAATTAATTCACCCCTCCACTTT	CAGPVDRVINSPLHF
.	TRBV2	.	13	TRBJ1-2	TGTGCCAGCAGCAAGACAGGCCTCTATGGCTACACCTTC	CASSKTGLYGYTF
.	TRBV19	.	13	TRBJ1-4	TGTGCCAGTAGTATAGATCGAGGGGAAAAACTGTTTTTT	CASSIDRGEKLFF
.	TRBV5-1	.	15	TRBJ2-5	TGCGCCAGCACCGTTACCGCGGTGGGGTCCGAGACCCAGTACTTC	CASTVTAVGSETQYF
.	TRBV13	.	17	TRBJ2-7	TGTGCCAGCAGCTTGGGGACGAAGGTCTCTACTACTACCGAGCAGTACTTC	CASSLGTKVSTTTEQYF
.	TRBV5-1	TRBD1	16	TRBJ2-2	TGCGCCAGCAGACCCGGACAGGGGGGGACCACCGGGGAGCTGTTTTTT	CASRPGQGGTTGELFF
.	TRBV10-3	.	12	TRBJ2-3	TGTGCCATCAGTGAGCCCCAGGATACGCAGTATTTT	CAISEPQDTQYF
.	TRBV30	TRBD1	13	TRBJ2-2	TGTGCCTGGAACGGACAGGGGGCCGGGGAGCTGTTTTTT	CAWNGQGAGELFF
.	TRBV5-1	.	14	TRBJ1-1	TGCGCCAGCAGCTTCACAGGGCTAGATACTGAAGCTTTCTTT	CASSFTGLDTEAFF
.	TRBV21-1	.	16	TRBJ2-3	TGTGCCAGCAGCAAAGCGACTAGTAGTATTACAGATACGCAGTATTTT	CASSKATSSITDTQYF
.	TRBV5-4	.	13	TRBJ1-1	TGTGCCAGCAGCTTGGAGAAGAACACTGAAGCTTTCTTT	CASSLEKNTEAFF
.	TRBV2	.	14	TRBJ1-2	TGTGCCAGCAGTGAAGCCACCCTTCCGGGGAGCTACACCTTC	CASSEATLPGSYTF
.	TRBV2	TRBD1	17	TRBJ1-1	TGTGCCAGCACCTCGGACAGGGGGCAAACTTTGAACACTGAAGCTTTCTTT	CASTSDRGQTLNTEAFF
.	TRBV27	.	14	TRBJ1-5	TGTGCCAGCAGTTTGCTGGGGGGCAATCAGCCCCAGCATTTT	CASSLLGGNQPQHF
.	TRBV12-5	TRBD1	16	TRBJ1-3	TGTGCTAGTGGTTTTGATCAGGGGGCGTATGGAAACACCATATATTTT	CASGFDQGAYGNTIYF
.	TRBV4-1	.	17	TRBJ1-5	TGCGCCTCCCCCGGCGGGAACAGGGCTTATAGCAATCAGCCCCAGCATTTT	CASPGGNRAYSNQPQHF
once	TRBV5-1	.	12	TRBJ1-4	TGCGCCAGCCGAAGGGAGAGTGAAAAACTGTTTTTT	CASRRESEKLFF
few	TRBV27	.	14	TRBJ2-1	TGTGCCAGCAGTGCCTCGACAGGATACAATGAGCAGTTCTTC	CASSASTGYNEQFF
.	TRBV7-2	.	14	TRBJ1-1	TGTGCCAGCAGCTTAGGAGAGGGGTCGAGATCAGCTTTCTTT	CASSLGEGSRSAFF
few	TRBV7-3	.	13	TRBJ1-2	TGTGCCAGCAGCATGCGGGCAGGGCATGGCTACACCTTC	CASSMRAGHGYTF
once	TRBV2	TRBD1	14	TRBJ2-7	TGTGCCAGCAGTGTCATGGACAGGGGGTACGAGCAGTACTTC	CASSVMDRGYEQYF
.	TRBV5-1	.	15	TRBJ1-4	TGCGCCAGCAGCTCTCGGGGGGGGCAGCCTGAAAAACTGTTTTTT	CASSSRGGQPEKLFF
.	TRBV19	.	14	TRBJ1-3	TGTGCCAGTACCGGCGGACTCTCTGGAAACACCATATATTTT	CASTGGLSGNTIYF
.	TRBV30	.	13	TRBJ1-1	TGTGCCTGGAGGGGCAGGGGCCGGACTGAAGCTTTCTTT	CAWRGRGRTEAFF
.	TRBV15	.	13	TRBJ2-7	TGTGCCACCAGCACAGGGTGGGAATACGAGCAGTACTTC	CATSTGWEYEQYF
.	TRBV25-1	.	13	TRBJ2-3	TGTGCCAGCAGTAAAAACCCGGGGGATACGCAGTATTTT	CASSKNPGDTQYF
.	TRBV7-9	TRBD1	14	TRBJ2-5	TGTGCCAGCAGCCTATCGACAGGGAAAGAGACCCAGTACTTC	CASSLSTGKETQYF